A selection of T cell receptor beta chains follows, all from one sample in a study of blood T cell repertoires in COVID-19. Only in-frame clones appear in the TCRdb table, and some are missing; sequencing was by immunoSEQ multiplex PCR. The table lists approximately 150,000 clones, about 82% of them singletons. The specimen was peripheral blood. The origin of the receptors is a woman over 75 with COVID-19, enrolled during active disease. CDR3s include the opening cysteine and the closing phenylalanine or tryptophan. The D gene is left open where the match is weak. Some rows mark clone size as missing; the rest say once, few, many or name a class of expanded clone.

NA | TRBJ2-7 | 12 | TRBV12-3/TRBV12-4 | few | CASANEAGPQYF | TGTGCCAGCGCTAATGAGGCGGGTCCCCAGTACTTC
TRBD1 | TRBJ1-4 | 16 | TRBV6-5 | NA | CASSYLQGGANEKLFF | TGTGCCAGCAGTTATTTACAAGGGGGCGCGAATGAAAAACTGTTTTTT
NA | TRBJ1-6 | 16 | TRBV6-6 | NA | CASRGGGEANNSPLHF | TGTGCCAGCAGGGGGGGAGGCGAGGCCAATAATTCACCCCTCCACTTT
TRBD1 | TRBJ1-5 | 15 | TRBV3-1/TRBV3-2 | NA | CASSRGQGGNQPQHF | TGTGCCAGCAGCCGAGGACAGGGGGGCAATCAGCCCCAGCATTTT
NA | TRBJ1-2 | 13 | TRBV3-1/TRBV3-2 | NA | CASSRTQGDGYTF | TGTGCCAGCAGCCGTACACAGGGTGACGGCTACACCTTC
TRBD1 | TRBJ1-4 | 17 | TRBV7-9 | few | CASSTGRPRQGAQGVFF | TGTGCCAGCAGCACGGGTCGGCCTCGACAGGGGGCCCAGGGGGTGTTTTTT
TRBD1 | TRBJ1-2 | 16 | TRBV5-4 | once | CASSILPGQGTYGYTF | TGTGCCAGCAGCATCCTTCCGGGACAGGGAACTTATGGCTACACCTTC
NA | TRBJ1-2 | 15 | TRBV27 | NA | CASSWRDRSLGGYTF | TGTGCCAGCAGTTGGAGGGACCGATCTCTTGGGGGCTACACCTTC
NA | TRBJ2-2 | 16 | TRBV5-1 | NA | CASSLAVDMNTGELFF | TGCGCCAGCAGCTTGGCCGTAGACATGAACACCGGGGAGCTGTTTTTT
NA | TRBJ1-5 | 15 | TRBV2 | NA | CASSAGTDGRGPQHF | TGTGCCAGCAGCGCCGGGACGGATGGGAGGGGGCCCCAGCATTTT
TRBD2 | TRBJ2-7 | 15 | TRBV27 | NA | CASSWPREGPYEQYF | TGTGCCAGCAGTTGGCCGCGGGAGGGCCCCTACGAGCAGTACTTC
NA | TRBJ2-5 | 14 | TRBV6-6 | NA | CASSYTTVEETQYF | TGTGCCAGCAGTTATACGACAGTTGAAGAGACCCAGTACTTC
TRBD2 | TRBJ2-3 | 17 | TRBV11-2 | few | CASSLYSAGGNTDTQYF | TGTGCCAGCAGCTTATACAGTGCGGGAGGAAACACAGATACGCAGTATTTT
NA | TRBJ1-4 | 12 | TRBV5-1 | once | CASSSGGEKLFF | TGCGCCAGCAGCTCGGGGGGTGAAAAACTGTTTTTT
NA | TRBJ1-1 | 13 | TRBV5-1 | NA | CASSSQGNTEAFF | TGCGCCAGCAGCTCCCAGGGGAACACTGAAGCTTTCTTT
TRBD1 | TRBJ2-7 | 14 | TRBV18 | NA | CASSPTGGSYEQYF | TGTGCCAGCTCACCGACAGGGGGGTCCTACGAGCAGTACTTC
TRBD2 | TRBJ2-1 | 14 | TRBV18 | few | CASSLGAGDNEQFF | TGTGCCAGCTCACTTGGAGCGGGGGACAATGAGCAGTTCTTC
TRBD1 | TRBJ1-5 | 17 | TRBV5-1 | NA | CASSRGGQGYSNQPQHF | TGCGCCAGCAGCAGGGGCGGACAGGGGTATAGCAATCAGCCCCAGCATTTT
NA | TRBJ2-1 | 15 | TRBV7-4 | NA | CASSPRFQGKNEQFF | TGTGCCAGCAGCCCTCGGTTTCAGGGAAAAAATGAGCAGTTCTTC
NA | TRBJ2-2 | 16 | TRBV28 | once | CASTVSSRANTGELFF | TGTGCCAGCACGGTTAGCTCCCGGGCGAACACCGGGGAGCTGTTTTTT
NA | TRBJ1-5 | 16 | TRBV15 | once | CATSRDVGSGGQPQHF | TGTGCCACCAGCAGAGATGTAGGGTCCGGAGGTCAGCCCCAGCATTTT
NA | TRBJ1-2 | 13 | TRBV5-1 | NA | CASSLDPGDGYTF | TGCGCCAGCAGCTTAGATCCAGGGGACGGCTACACCTTC
TRBD1 | TRBJ2-7 | 13 | TRBV6-5 | NA | CATERDRGDEQYF | TGTGCCACCGAGAGGGACAGGGGCGACGAGCAGTACTTC
NA | TRBJ2-7 | 11 | TRBV20-1 | NA | CSPGGGDEQYF | TGCAGTCCCGGAGGGGGGGATGAGCAGTACTTC
NA | TRBJ1-1 | 15 | TRBV4-1 | NA | CASSPGLGPNTEAFF | TGCGCCAGCAGCCCAGGTTTGGGGCCGAACACTGAAGCTTTCTTT
NA | TRBJ1-1 | 15 | TRBV2 | NA | CASSERQIRATEAFF | TGTGCCAGCAGTGAACGACAGATTAGGGCCACTGAAGCTTTCTTT
NA | TRBJ1-1 | 15 | TRBV7-3 | NA | CASSLYGRDYTEAFF | TGTGCCAGCAGCTTATACGGCAGGGATTACACTGAAGCTTTCTTT
NA | TRBJ2-3 | 19 | TRBV3-1/TRBV3-2 | NA | CASSQDMWEFRGATDTQYF | TGTGCCAGCAGCCAAGATATGTGGGAGTTCCGGGGGGCCACAGATACGCAGTATTTT
NA | TRBJ1-2 | 15 | TRBV10-3 | NA | CAISEPPLDSEGYTF | TGTGCCATCAGTGAGCCCCCATTAGACAGTGAGGGCTACACCTTC
NA | TRBJ1-4 | 14 | TRBV28 | once | CASSLWQGNEKLFF | TGTGCCAGCAGTTTATGGCAGGGGAATGAAAAACTGTTTTTT
NA | TRBJ2-7 | 13 | TRBV9 | NA | CASSAMGSYEQYF | TGTGCCAGCAGCGCCATGGGCAGCTACGAGCAGTACTTC
NA | TRBJ1-2 | 14 | TRBV6-5 | NA | CASSYSGRSYGYTF | TGTGCCAGCAGTTACTCTGGCCGATCCTATGGCTACACCTTC
NA | TRBJ1-6 | 17 | TRBV21-1 | NA | CASSPGDRPFYNSPLHF | TGTGCCAGCAGCCCGGGGGATAGACCCTTCTATAATTCACCCCTCCACTTT
TRBD1 | TRBJ1-4 | 14 | TRBV6-5 | NA | CASSLQGAREKLFF | TGTGCCAGCAGTTTACAGGGGGCGAGGGAAAAACTGTTTTTT
NA | TRBJ2-2 | 17 | TRBV15 | NA | CATSRPRTAGGTGELFF | TGTGCCACCAGCAGACCCAGGACGGCCGGGGGCACCGGGGAGCTGTTTTTT
NA | TRBJ1-4 | 15 | TRBV6-6 | NA | CASRAFETGNEKLFF | TGTGCCAGCAGAGCCTTTGAGACAGGAAATGAAAAACTGTTTTTT
NA | TRBJ1-1 | 15 | TRBV5-1 | NA | CASSLGQLMNTEAFF | TGCGCCAGCAGCTTGGGACAGCTCATGAACACTGAAGCTTTCTTT
NA | TRBJ1-3 | 12 | TRBV19 | NA | CASRTPGDTIYF | TGTGCCAGTAGAACCCCAGGGGACACCATATATTTT
NA | TRBJ2-3 | 14 | TRBV18 | NA | CASSPVGSTDTQYF | TGTGCCAGCTCACCAGTTGGCTCCACAGATACGCAGTATTTT
NA | TRBJ2-7 | 17 | TRBV5-1 | NA | CASSLKGAGFDGYEQYF | TGCGCCAGCAGCTTGAAAGGGGCTGGGTTCGACGGGTACGAGCAGTACTTC
NA | TRBJ1-4 | 13 | TRBV9 | few | CASSVDEWEKLFF | TGTGCCAGCAGCGTAGATGAGTGGGAAAAACTGTTTTTT
NA | TRBJ1-5 | 13 | TRBV6-5 | few | CASGSTPQGPLHF | TGTGCCAGCGGCTCTACCCCCCAGGGCCCCCTGCATTTT
NA | TRBJ1-4 | 16 | TRBV5-1 | NA | CASSINSAKRNEKLFF | TGCGCCAGCAGCATCAATTCAGCCAAGAGGAATGAAAAACTGTTTTTT
NA | TRBJ2-5 | 12 | TRBV24-1 | NA | CATSGLAGTQYF | TGTGCCACCAGTGGTTTAGCAGGGACCCAGTACTTC
NA | TRBJ2-7 | 12 | TRBV6-5 | NA | CASGVPPYEQYF | TGTGCCAGCGGAGTCCCGCCTTACGAGCAGTACTTC
NA | TRBJ1-1 | 16 | TRBV28 | NA | CASKGLAGAMNTEAFF | TGTGCCAGCAAGGGATTGGCGGGGGCGATGAACACTGAAGCTTTCTTT
NA | TRBJ1-4 | 13 | TRBV18 | NA | CASSPGQDEKLFF | TGTGCCAGCTCACCGGGCCAGGATGAAAAACTGTTTTTT
TRBD1 | TRBJ2-3 | 15 | TRBV6-5 | NA | CASNPRDSSTDTQYF | TGTGCCAGCAATCCCCGGGACAGTAGCACAGATACGCAGTATTTT
TRBD1 | TRBJ1-2 | 16 | TRBV5-1 | NA | CASSPPGQGGNYGYTF | TGCGCCAGCAGCCCACCGGGACAGGGAGGGAACTATGGCTACACCTTC
NA | TRBJ1-2 | 13 | TRBV6-5 | NA | CASSLGSGSGYTF | TGTGCCAGCAGCCTAGGCAGCGGGTCGGGTTACACCTTC
NA | TRBJ1-4 | 14 | TRBV5-1 | NA | CASSSQGVEEKLFF | TGCGCCAGCAGCTCACAGGGAGTTGAGGAAAAACTGTTTTTT
NA | TRBJ2-2 | 14 | TRBV6-5 | NA | CASSYGPKTGELFF | TGTGCCAGCAGTTACGGTCCTAAGACCGGGGAGCTGTTTTTT
NA | TRBJ1-5 | 15 | TRBV6-1 | NA | CASSEARIDNQPQHF | TGTGCCAGCAGTGAAGCGAGGATAGACAATCAGCCCCAGCATTTT
TRBD1 | TRBJ1-4 | 13 | TRBV5-1 | once | CASSRDRHEKLFF | TGCGCCAGCAGCCGGGACAGGCATGAAAAACTGTTTTTT
TRBD2 | TRBJ2-1 | 15 | TRBV5-1 | few | CASSVVAGAYNEQFF | TGCGCCAGCAGCGTGGTAGCGGGAGCATACAATGAGCAGTTCTTC
TRBD1 | TRBJ1-6 | 15 | TRBV5-1 | NA | CASSLGTGVNSPLHF | TGCGCCAGCAGCTTGGGGACAGGGGTCAATTCACCCCTCCACTTT
NA | TRBJ1-2 | 11 | TRBV2 | NA | CASSASYGYTF | TGTGCCAGCAGTGCTAGCTATGGCTACACCTTC
NA | TRBJ2-7 | 15 | TRBV4-1 | few | CASSQEEGLGSEQYF | TGCGCCAGCAGCCAAGAGGAGGGGCTGGGGAGCGAGCAGTACTTC
NA | TRBJ1-3 | 15 | TRBV28 | NA | CASRAWSGGGNTIYF | TGTGCCAGCAGGGCCTGGTCAGGAGGAGGAAACACCATATATTTT
NA | TRBJ2-2 | 16 | TRBV7-9 | NA | CASSLAQQGNTGELFF | TGTGCCAGCAGCTTAGCGCAACAGGGGAACACCGGGGAGCTGTTTTTT